The 25 T cell receptor beta chains listed next were all sequenced from one sample in a study of CD8+CD57+ T cells in acquired aplastic anemia. TCR beta VDJ combinations and CDR3 sequences were profiled from genomic DNA. TCRdb redid the calling of the reads with MiXCR, one entry per CDR3 protein. Here the sample spans 95,000 to 150,000 distinct CDR3 sequences, over 55% being singletons. Those patients picked for sequencing had displayed CD8+CD57+ cell expansion on flow cytometry. The sequencing input was sorted CD4+, CD8+, or CD8+CD57+ T cells (not recorded which) from PBMCs. These receptors originate from a human donor with aplastic anemia.

The V gene is TRBV20-1, the J gene TRBJ2-1; D is unclear. The length of the CDR3 is 12 residues. V was shortened by 0 bases and J by 13 bases, with 13 bases between the two germline ends. CDR1 DFQATT and CDR2 SNEGSKA come from the germline V gene (reference sequence). CDR3 region: CSAREATEAQFF. CDR3 DNA sequence: TGCAGTGCTAGAGAGGCTACAGAGGCTCAGTTCTTC.

V is TRBV9 and J is TRBJ2-7; 14 bases match TRBD2. This CDR3 has 20 residues. The V gene end was trimmed by 3 bases and the J gene end by 0 bases; junction bases not matched to a gene: 14. Germline lookup yields CDR1 SGDLS and CDR2 YYNGEE. The CDR3 nucleotides read TGTGCCAGCAGCGCTCCGGTAGGGACTAGCGGGGGCCGAAGCTCCTACGAGCAGTACTTC. It specifies CASSAPVGTSGGRSSYEQYF.

The chain has TRBV19 and TRBJ2-5; possibly TRBD1 for D (5 bases). The CDR3 has 11 amino acids. The V and J ends lost 3 bases and 8 bases respectively, with 7 bases between them. Germline CDR1 LNHDA, CDR2 SQIVND (reference sequence). CDR3 DNA sequence: TGTGCCAGTAGTATCGGACAAACCCAGTACTTC. As protein: CASSIGQTQYF. The full variable domain, completed using reference TRBV19 and TRBJ2-5, is DGGITQSPKYLFRKEGQNVTLSCEQNLNHDAMYWYRQDPGQGLRLIYYSQIVNDFQKGDIAEGYSVSREKKESFPLTVTSAQKNPTAFYLCASSIGQTQYFGPGTRLLVL.

CDR3 nucleotides: TGTGCCTCCGGGGGGACAGGGGGCTTTCACACTGAAGCTTTCTTT. This sequence encodes CASGGTGGFHTEAFF. This chain connects TRBV10-3 to TRBJ1-1, with 12 bases matching TRBD1. CDR1 and CDR2 (germline): ENHRY, SYGVKD. This CDR3 spans 15 amino acids. The ends lost 11 bases at V and 3 bases at J; junction bases unmatched: 10.

This clonotype was counted between two and nine times. The chain has TRBV29-1 and TRBJ1-2; 9 bases fit TRBD1. CDR3 length: 12 amino acids. Looked up from germline, CDR1 is SQVTM and CDR2 is ANQGSEA. V was clipped by 7 bases and J by 2 bases; unmatched bases: 2. CDR3 DNA: TGCAGCGCGGGACAGGGAAACTATGGCTACACCTTC. Translating it yields CSAGQGNYGYTF.

V gene TRBV2 combines with J gene TRBJ2-1; 7 bases match TRBD1. V lost 6 bases and J lost 4; bases outside the gene matches: 3. Germline V gives CDR1 SNHLY, CDR2 FYNNEI. CDR3 length: 13 residues. CDR3 region: CASSSTGYNEQFF. DNA of the CDR3: TGTGCCAGCAGCTCGACAGGGTACAATGAGCAGTTCTTC.

The V gene is TRBV24-1, the J gene TRBJ1-1; 10 bases are shared with TRBD1. The CDR3 runs to 15 residues. Germline lookup yields CDR1 KGHDR and CDR2 SFDVKD. The junction had 4 bases not matched to a gene; V was cut back by 3 bases and J by 4 bases. The CDR3 protein is CATSDGGQGSTEAFF. The DNA for the CDR3 is TGTGCCACCAGTGATGGGGGACAGGGGAGCACTGAAGCTTTCTTT.

At least ten counts were recorded for this clonotype. V usage is TRBV7-9 and J usage is TRBJ2-7; 7 positions agree with TRBD1. V dropped 5 bases and J dropped 5; count of bases not matched to a gene: 15. Germline V gives CDR1 SEHNR, CDR2 FQNEAQ (reference sequence). CDR3 length: 16 amino acids. CDR3 sequence (DNA): TGTGCCAGCAGCCCCGGGACAGAAGGGCTGTGGAACGAGCAGTACTTC. It translates to CASSPGTEGLWNEQYF.

The chain joins TRBV27 to TRBJ1-3, with D perhaps TRBD1 (5 bases). Trimming shortened V by 4 bases and J by 4 bases, and 23 bases separated the two germline ends. This CDR3 spans 18 amino acids. CDR1 MNHEY and CDR2 SMNVEV come from the germline V gene (reference sequence). CDR3 region: CASSSEGTFAGAGNTIYF. The CDR3, as DNA: TGTGCCAGCAGTTCCGAAGGGACGTTTGCTGGAGCCGGAAACACCATATATTTT.

V usage is TRBV5-1 and J usage is TRBJ2-1, with unresolved D. Per the germline V gene, CDR1 is SGHRS and CDR2 is YFSETQ. The ends were cut back, 0 bases at V and 8 bases at J, with 6 bases in the middle. The CDR3 runs 12 residues. CDR3 sequence reads: CASSLEIDEQFF. CDR3 in DNA: TGCGCCAGCAGCTTGGAGATCGATGAGCAGTTCTTC.

The gene calls are TRBV4-2 and TRBJ2-7; no clear D gene. Germline lookup yields CDR1 LGHNA and CDR2 YNFKEQ. Trimming shortened V by 0 bases and J by 6 bases, and 12 bases separated the two germline ends. The CDR3 consists of 14 residues. In DNA form, the CDR3 reads TGTGCCAGCAGCCAAGAGGTTGAGGTGGGCGAGCAGTACTTC. Amino acids: CASSQEVEVGEQYF.

About this clonotype itself: A much larger clone sits a single nucleotide away, making a read error possible. The gene calls are TRBV4-3 and TRBJ2-7, with 7 bases aligning to TRBD2. Looked up from germline, CDR1 is LGHNA and CDR2 is YSLEER. The CDR3 runs to 18 residues. Losses at the gene ends were 0 bases for V and 0 bases for J; bases not matched to a gene: 11. The CDR3 DNA follows: TGCGCCAGCAGCCAAGACCTGCGGGGACTATTAGGCTCCTACGAGCAGTACTTC. It translates to CASSQDLRGLLGSYEQYF.

This clonotype was observed a few times. V usage is TRBV10-1 and J usage is TRBJ2-1; the match to TRBD1 covers 9 bases. Germline assignment: CDR1 WNHNN and CDR2 SYGVQD (reference sequence). Losses at the gene ends were 5 bases for V and 3 bases for J; bases not matched to a gene: 8. This CDR3 has 16 amino acids. Here the CDR3 reads CASSTPGQGNYNEQFF. The CDR3 DNA sequence: TGCGCCAGCAGTACCCCGGGACAGGGAAACTACAATGAGCAGTTCTTC.

The chain carries TRBV7-9 and TRBJ2-7; TRBD2 is a possible D gene (6 bases). The CDR3 is made up of 11 amino acids. The V gene lost 5 bases and the J gene lost 11 bases, with 13 bases spanning the gap. CDR1 and CDR2 from the germline V gene are SEHNR and FQNEAQ (reference sequence). This CDR3 is CASSQGREEYF. For the CDR3, the DNA is TGTGCCAGCAGCCAAGGCAGGGAGGAGTACTTC.

This chain links TRBV29-1 with TRBJ2-3; TRBD2 matches 15 bases. Trimming cost V 6 bases and J 4 bases; bases outside gene matches: 11. The CDR3 has 17 amino acids. Germline CDR1 and CDR2: SQVTM and ANQGSEA. CDR3 sequence reads: CSVQRTSGGAGADTQYF. CDR3 coding DNA: TGCAGCGTACAGAGGACTAGCGGGGGGGCCGGCGCAGATACGCAGTATTTT.

This clonotype was detected ten times or more. The chain combines TRBV7-9 with TRBJ2-7, with D perhaps TRBD1 (6 bases). The germline V gene has CDR1 SEHNR and CDR2 FQNEAQ (reference sequence). The CDR3 sequence is 14 residues long. With 3 bases removed from V and 2 bases from J, the gap between germline ends came to 11 bases. As DNA, the CDR3 is TGTGCCAGCAGCTTCCCGGGACACCCCTACGAGCAGTACTTC. Amino acids: CASSFPGHPYEQYF.

This chain connects TRBV5-1 to TRBJ2-1; D is perhaps TRBD2 (6 bases). CDR3 size: 13 residues. The germline V gene has CDR1 SGHRS and CDR2 YFSETQ. Trimming took 0 bases from V and 9 from J, leaving 10 bases between them. The CDR3 DNA reads as TGCGCCAGCAGCTTGGGGACTACGATTGAGCAGTTCTTC. Its protein is CASSLGTTIEQFF. Using reference TRBV5-1 and TRBJ2-1 for the parts outside the CDR3, the full variable domain is KAGVTQTPRYLIKTRGQQVTLSCSPISGHRSVSWYQQTPGQGLQFLFEYFSETQRNKGNFPGRFSGRQFSNSRSEMNVSTLELGDSALYLCASSLGTTIEQFFGPGTRLTVL.

The genes are TRBV6-5 and TRBJ1-2, with 9 bases aligning to TRBD1. The CDR3 runs to 16 residues. V shed 3 bases and J 5 bases; nucleotides not matched to a gene: 10. Germline lookup yields CDR1 MNHEY and CDR2 SVGAGI. The CDR3 reads CASSYLGTGSGYGYTF. CDR3 nucleotide sequence: TGTGCCAGCAGTTATTTGGGGACAGGGTCTGGGTATGGCTACACCTTC.

The gene calls are TRBV3-1 and TRBJ1-4, with D uncertain. CDR1 and CDR2 from the germline V gene are LGHDT and YNNKEL (reference sequence). CDR3 size: 16 residues. V gave up 0 bases and J gave up 8 bases, with 16 bases separating them. CDR3 nucleotides: TGTGCCAGCAGCCAAGATATTCGACGCCCAAACGAAAAACTGTTTTTT. As protein: CASSQDIRRPNEKLFF.

V usage is TRBV7-2 and J usage is TRBJ2-5; weak D call: TRBD2 (5 bases). This CDR3 spans 15 amino acids. V was pared by 2 bases and J by 4 bases, with 14 bases between. Germline V gives CDR1 SGHTA, CDR2 FQGNSA. The CDR3 here is CASSLQLSGRETQYF. Here the CDR3 DNA reads TGTGCCAGCAGCTTACAATTGTCGGGGAGAGAGACCCAGTACTTC.

This chain connects TRBV29-1 to TRBJ1-5, with D possibly being TRBD1 (5 bases). V was cut by 4 bases and J by 3 bases, with 10 bases left in between. The CDR3 runs 13 residues. Germline lookup yields CDR1 SQVTM and CDR2 ANQGSEA. The DNA for the CDR3 is TGCAGCGTTGCTTGGGGGGTCAATCAGCCCCAGCATTTT. Its protein is CSVAWGVNQPQHF.

The table lists this clonotype with many counts. The chain has TRBV9 and TRBJ1-2; 12 nucleotides align to TRBD1. Germline V lookup: CDR1 SGDLS, CDR2 YYNGEE. V was clipped by 5 bases and J by 5 bases; unmatched bases: 10. This CDR3 is built from 16 residues. CDR3 in DNA: TGTGCCAGCAGGGGGGACAGGGGGCCATCTGGGTATGGCTACACCTTC. It translates to CASRGDRGPSGYGYTF.

The chain has TRBV5-1 and TRBJ1-6; TRBD1 aligns across 8 bases. CDR1 is SGHRS, CDR2 YFSETQ, per germline. V shed 4 bases, J shed 0 bases, and the junction held 3 bases outside the gene matches. The CDR3 length is 16 residues. The CDR3 coding sequence is TGCGCCAGCAGCCGGACAGGGAGCTCCTATAATTCACCCCTCCACTTT. Translated, it gives CASSRTGSSYNSPLHF.

J is TRBJ1-5 and V is TRBV5-1; tentatively, D is TRBD1 (5 bases). The germline CDR1 and CDR2 sequences are SGHRS and YFSETQ. The CDR3 covers 14 residues. V lost 0 bases, J lost 4 bases, and 8 bases lay in between. CDR3 region: CASSLGQPNQPQHF. The CDR3, as DNA: TGCGCCAGCAGCTTGGGACAGCCTAATCAGCCCCAGCATTTT.

This clonotype was counted at least ten times. V is TRBV6-5 and J is TRBJ2-7; D call uncertain. Looked up from germline, CDR1 is MNHEY and CDR2 is SVGAGI. The CDR3 runs to 12 residues. Trimming removed 2 bases from V and 6 bases from J, with 8 bases in between. Here the CDR3 DNA reads TGTGCCAGCAGTTACAGGGCTGGCGAGCAGTACTTC. Protein sequence: CASSYRAGEQYF.